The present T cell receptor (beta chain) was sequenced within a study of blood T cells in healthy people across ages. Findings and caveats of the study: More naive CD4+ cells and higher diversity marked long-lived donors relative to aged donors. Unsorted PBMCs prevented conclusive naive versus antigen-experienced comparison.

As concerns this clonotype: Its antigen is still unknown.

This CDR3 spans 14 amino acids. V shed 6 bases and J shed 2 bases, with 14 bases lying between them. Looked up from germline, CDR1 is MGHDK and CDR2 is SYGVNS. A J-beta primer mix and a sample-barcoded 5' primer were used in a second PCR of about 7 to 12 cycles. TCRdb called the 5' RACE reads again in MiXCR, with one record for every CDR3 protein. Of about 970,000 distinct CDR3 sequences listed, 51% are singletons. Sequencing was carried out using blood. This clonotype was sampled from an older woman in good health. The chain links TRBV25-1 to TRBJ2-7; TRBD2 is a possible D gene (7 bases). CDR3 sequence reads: CASRGGAETYEQYF. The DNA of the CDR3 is TGTGCCAGCAGGGGGGGGGCAGAAACCTACGAGCAGTACTTC.